This T cell receptor (beta chain) was observed in a study of shared clonotypes between healthy human individuals. At the level of the study: CD4 naive and memory got three plates each, CD8 naive two, CD8 memory one.

Sequenced by immunoSEQ multiplex PCR; TCRdb stores in-frame clones only, minus some. The sample carries more than 2 million clones, about 95% recorded once. Naive CD8 cells lacked CD45RO and underwent positive selection for CCR7, leaving out terminally differentiated effector memory CD45RA+ cells. V was clipped by 3 bases and J by 2 bases; unmatched bases: 6. In germline, CDR1 is MGHRA, CDR2 YSYEKL. The CDR3 runs to 15 residues. Sequenced: naive CD8+ T cells sorted from blood. V is TRBV4-1 and J is TRBJ2-7; 8 bases agree with TRBD2. The sequence derives from a man in his late teens or twenties in good health. The CDR3 is CASSQSSGPTYEQYF. The DNA for the CDR3 is TGCGCCAGCAGCCAGTCTAGCGGGCCAACCTACGAGCAGTACTTC.